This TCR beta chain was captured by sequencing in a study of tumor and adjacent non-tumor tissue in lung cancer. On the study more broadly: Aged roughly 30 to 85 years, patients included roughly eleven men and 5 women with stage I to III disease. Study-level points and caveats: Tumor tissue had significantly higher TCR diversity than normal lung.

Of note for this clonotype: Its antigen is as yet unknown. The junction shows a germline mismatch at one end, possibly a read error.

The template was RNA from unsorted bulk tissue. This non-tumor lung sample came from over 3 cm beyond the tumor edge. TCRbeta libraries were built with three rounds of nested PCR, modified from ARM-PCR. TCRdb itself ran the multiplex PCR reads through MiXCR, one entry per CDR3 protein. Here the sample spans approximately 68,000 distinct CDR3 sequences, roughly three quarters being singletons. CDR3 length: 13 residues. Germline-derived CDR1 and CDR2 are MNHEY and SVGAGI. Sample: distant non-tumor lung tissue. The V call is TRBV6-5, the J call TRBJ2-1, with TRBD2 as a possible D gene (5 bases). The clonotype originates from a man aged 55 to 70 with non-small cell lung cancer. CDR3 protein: CASSHGVLDEQLF. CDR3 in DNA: TGTGCCAGCAGTCACGGGGTCCTGGATGAACAGCTCTTC.